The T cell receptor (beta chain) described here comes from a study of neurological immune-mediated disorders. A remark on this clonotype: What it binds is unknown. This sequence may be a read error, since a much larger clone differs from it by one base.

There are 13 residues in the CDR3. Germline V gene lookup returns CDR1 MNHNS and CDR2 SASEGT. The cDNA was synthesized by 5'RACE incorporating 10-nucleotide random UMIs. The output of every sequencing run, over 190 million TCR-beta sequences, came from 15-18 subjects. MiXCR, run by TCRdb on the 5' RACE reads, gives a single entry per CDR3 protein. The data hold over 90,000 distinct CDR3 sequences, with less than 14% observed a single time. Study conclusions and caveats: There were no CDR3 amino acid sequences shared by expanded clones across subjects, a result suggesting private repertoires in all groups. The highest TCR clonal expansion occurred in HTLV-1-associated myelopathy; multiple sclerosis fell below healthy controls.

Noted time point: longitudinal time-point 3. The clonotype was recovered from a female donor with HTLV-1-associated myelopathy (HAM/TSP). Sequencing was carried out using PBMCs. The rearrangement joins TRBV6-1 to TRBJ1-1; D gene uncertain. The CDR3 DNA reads TGTGCCAGCGGGTTCGCCATGAACACTGAAACTTTCTTT. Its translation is CASGFAMNTETFF.